The clone carrying this TCR beta chain was found many times. This specimen belongs to a study of T-cell reconstitution after alpha-beta-depleted transplantation in children. The CDR3 contains 13 residues. From germline, CDR1 is GTSNPN and CDR2 SVGIG (reference sequence). Trimming left V 4 bases short and J 6 bases short, with 14 bases between. This sample's TCRbeta library carried unique molecular identifier barcodes. Each CDR3 protein gets one entry after TCRdb re-called the PCR reads with MiXCR. The sample lists 350,000 to 400,000 distinct CDR3 sequences; 13% were seen once. The sequences come from PBMCs, collected from the stem cell graft. The TCR was taken from a human donor who donated a stem cell graft to a child with Fanconi anemia. The chain links TRBV30 to TRBJ2-3, with unresolved D. In nucleotides, the CDR3 is TGTGCCTGGATACCCCTCGGAAGGGATACGCAGTATTTT. Translated: CAWIPLGRDTQYF.